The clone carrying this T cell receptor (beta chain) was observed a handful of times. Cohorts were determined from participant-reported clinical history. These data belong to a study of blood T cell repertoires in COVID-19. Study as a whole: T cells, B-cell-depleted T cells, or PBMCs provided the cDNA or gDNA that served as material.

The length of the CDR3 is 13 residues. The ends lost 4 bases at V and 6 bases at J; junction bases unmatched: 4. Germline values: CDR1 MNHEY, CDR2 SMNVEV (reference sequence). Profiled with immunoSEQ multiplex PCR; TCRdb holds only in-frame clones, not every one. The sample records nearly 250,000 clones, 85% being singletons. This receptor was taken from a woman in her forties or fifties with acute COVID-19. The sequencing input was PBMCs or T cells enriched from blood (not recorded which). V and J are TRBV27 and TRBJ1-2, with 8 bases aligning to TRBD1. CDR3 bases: TGTGCCAGCAGTTCCGGGACAGGAGATGGCTACACCTTC. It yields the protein CASSSGTGDGYTF.